The 6 T cell receptor beta chains given below trace back to one sample, sequenced in a study of cytomegalovirus exposure and HLA in healthy donors listed by TCRdb under 2017. Library preparation was by the immunoSEQ multiplex PCR assay. A mixture of 60 forward primers for TCR Vbeta segments and 13 reverse primers for TCR Jbeta segments was used in the multiplex PCR. TCRdb retrieved this table from immuneACCESS and kept in-frame rearrangements only. Not all clones are present; in checked studies, unresolved V genes account for under half, and no reason is known for the remainder. For this sample there are 150,000 to 200,000 clones; around 85% appear just once. The ten most abundant clones make up 3.5% to 5% of the sample. The sample comprised PBMCs. The receptors come from a man aged 35 to 55 in good health and CMV-seronegative.

A word on this clone: At one end the junction does not follow the germline gene, possibly because of a read error. V usage is TRBV7-7 and J usage is TRBJ2-2; 11 nucleotides align to TRBD2. This CDR3 is built from 15 residues. The germline V gene encodes CDR1 SSHAT and CDR2 FNYEAQ (reference sequence). CDR3 loop: CASSLGTSGTGELFF. Written as DNA, the CDR3 is TGTGCTAGCAGCTTGGGGACTAGCGGAACCGGGGAGCTGTTTTTT.

V and J are TRBV7-6 and TRBJ2-1; 7 positions agree with TRBD1. CDR3 length: 16 amino acids. The V gene's germline CDR1 is SGHVS and CDR2 FNYEAQ. V shed 7 bases and J 8 bases; nucleotides not matched to a gene: 17. The chain's CDR3 is CASTPKWAGGIDEQFF. CDR3 bases: TGTGCCAGCACCCCTAAATGGGCAGGGGGTATCGATGAGCAGTTCTTC.

V is TRBV2 and J is TRBJ2-1; possible D gene TRBD2, 5 bases. Trimming took 5 bases from V and 9 from J, leaving 14 bases between them. Germline-derived CDR1 and CDR2 are SNHLY and FYNNEI. There are 13 residues in the CDR3. Written as DNA, the CDR3 is TGTGCCAGCAGTAAGGGTAGCGCGATTGAGCAGTTCTTC. Protein sequence: CASSKGSAIEQFF.

This chain links TRBV10-3 with TRBJ2-7; weak D call: TRBD1 (7 bases). The germline V gene has CDR1 ENHRY and CDR2 SYGVKD. V was shortened by 10 bases and J by 2 bases, with 15 bases between the two germline ends. The CDR3 loop spans 13 amino acids. The CDR3 region is CATRRDSPYEQYF. Written as DNA, the CDR3 is TGTGCCACTCGGAGGGACAGTCCCTACGAGCAGTACTTC.

The count of this clone is one. V usage is TRBV5-1 and J usage is TRBJ1-2; D perhaps matches TRBD1 (5 bases). CDR1 SGHRS and CDR2 YFSETQ come from the germline V gene. V gave up 0 bases and J gave up 8 bases, with 20 bases separating them. The CDR3 is 16 amino acids. The CDR3 here is CASSLEVPPRGGGYTF. The CDR3, as DNA: TGCGCCAGCAGCTTGGAGGTGCCGCCAAGGGGAGGGGGCTACACCTTC.

The V and J genes are TRBV6-1 and TRBJ2-1, with 10 bases lining up with TRBD2. There are 16 residues in the CDR3. The germline V gene encodes CDR1 MNHNS and CDR2 SASEGT. The ends lost 2 bases at V and 4 bases at J; junction bases unmatched: 5. The CDR3 region has the DNA TGTGCCAGCAGTGAAAGCCTAGCGGGGGTTTACAATGAGCAGTTCTTC. The encoded protein is CASSESLAGVYNEQFF.